Each of the 29 T cell receptor beta chains below was sequenced from the same sample in a study of blood T cell repertoires in COVID-19. Method: immunoSEQ multiplex PCR; TCRdb's copy keeps in-frame clones and lacks some. The data contain tens of thousands of clones, about 73% of them singletons. The sequencing input was peripheral blood. Every receptor here comes from a human donor in a cohort sampled during active or convalescent COVID-19.

The chain recombines TRBV7-9 with TRBJ1-3; 8 nucleotides align to TRBD1. The junction had 2 bases not matched to a gene; V was cut back by 1 base and J by 3 bases. The V gene's germline CDR1 is SEHNR and CDR2 FQNEAQ (reference sequence). This CDR3 contains 15 residues. This CDR3 reads CASSLGGTGGNTIYF. Here the CDR3 DNA reads TGTGCCAGCAGCTTAGGGGGGACAGGTGGAAACACCATATATTTT.

V gene TRBV6-5 combines with J gene TRBJ1-1, with 7 bases lining up with TRBD1. The germline CDR1 and CDR2 sequences are MNHEY and SVGAGI. Losses at the gene ends were 5 bases for V and 0 bases for J; bases not matched to a gene: 3. The CDR3 has 14 amino acids. CDR3 sequence: CASSRTGLNTEAFF. DNA for the CDR3: TGTGCCAGCAGTCGGACAGGTCTGAACACTGAAGCTTTCTTT.

This clone was observed once. The V gene is TRBV10-3, the J gene TRBJ2-1; 7 positions match TRBD1. Germline-derived CDR1 and CDR2 are ENHRY and SYGVKD. This CDR3 has 13 amino acids. The junction had 5 bases not matched to a gene; V was cut back by 6 bases and J by 6 bases. CDR3 coding DNA: TGTGCCATCAGGGAGACAGGGTTCAATGAGCAGTTCTTC. Its translation: CAIRETGFNEQFF.

V gene TRBV27 combines with J gene TRBJ2-1; 7 nucleotides align to TRBD1. Germline trimming cut 3 bases from V and 5 bases from J; bases unmatched to any gene: 10. CDR1 MNHEY and CDR2 SMNVEV come from the germline V gene (reference sequence). The CDR3 is made up of 16 amino acids. CDR3 nucleotides: TGTGCCAGCAGTTTTTACCCGGGACAGAATAACAATGAGCAGTTCTTC. It yields the protein CASSFYPGQNNNEQFF.

V usage is TRBV4-1 and J usage is TRBJ1-4; D might be TRBD1 (6 bases). V dropped 3 bases and J dropped 8 bases, with 19 bases sitting between them. This CDR3 region has 16 residues. Germline CDR1 MGHRA, CDR2 YSYEKL. The chain's CDR3 is CASSQRGLGAREKLFF. The CDR3 bases are TGCGCCAGCAGCCAGAGGGGGTTAGGGGCGAGAGAAAAACTGTTTTTT.

This clone was observed a handful of times. The chain carries TRBV18 and TRBJ1-1, with unresolved D. The V end was cut by 10 bases, the J end by 3 bases, with 12 bases between. The CDR3 extends over 12 amino acids. The germline V gene encodes CDR1 KGHSH and CDR2 LQKENI. In DNA form, the CDR3 reads TGTGCCACCACCCAGTTGGACACTGAAGCTTTCTTT. This translates into CATTQLDTEAFF. Full variable domain (missing parts from reference TRBV18 and TRBJ1-1): NAGVMQNPRHLVRRRGQEARLRCSPMKGHSHVYWYRQLPEEGLKFMVYLQKENIIDESGMPKERFSAEFPKEGPSILRIQQVVRGDSAAYFCATTQLDTEAFFGQGTRLTVV.

V usage is TRBV7-9 and J usage is TRBJ1-2, with 7 bases that match TRBD1. Trimming at V came to 1 base and at J to 7 bases, leaving 3 bases not matched to a gene. There are 13 residues in the CDR3. Germline lookup yields CDR1 SEHNR and CDR2 FQNEAQ (reference sequence). CDR3 nucleotides: TGTGCCAGCAGCTTAGGGACAGGATCTGGCTACACCTTC. It specifies CASSLGTGSGYTF.

The V call is TRBV11-2, the J call TRBJ1-4; 9 positions agree with TRBD1. Trimming at V came to 5 bases and at J to 8 bases, leaving 9 bases not matched to a gene. Germline lookup yields CDR1 SGHAT and CDR2 FQNNGV. CDR3 length: 15 residues. CDR3 loop: CASSASGTGLEKLFF. CDR3 coding DNA: TGTGCCAGCAGCGCTTCCGGGACAGGGTTGGAAAAACTGTTTTTT.

There are a few counts of this clone. The V gene is TRBV14, the J gene TRBJ2-3; TRBD1 is a possible D gene (6 bases). The CDR3 loop spans 16 amino acids. Germline CDR1 SGHDN, CDR2 FVKESK. Trimming stripped 8 bases from V and 0 bases from J, with 18 bases between. The CDR3 DNA is TGTGCCAGCGGGAAACAGGGTGCTGCTAGCACAGATACGCAGTATTTT. Translation: CASGKQGAASTDTQYF.

This clone has a handful of counts. The chain couples TRBV29-1 to TRBJ2-7; perhaps TRBD1 as D (5 bases). The germline gives CDR1 SQVTM, CDR2 ANQGSEA. This CDR3 has 14 amino acids. V shed 2 bases and J shed 3 bases, with 14 bases lying between them. The CDR3, as DNA: TGCAGCGTTGAAAGGCCAGGGTCTCACTACGAGCAGTACTTC. Protein sequence: CSVERPGSHYEQYF.

J is TRBJ1-1 and V is TRBV25-1; 7 bases are shared with TRBD1. Germline V gives CDR1 MGHDK, CDR2 SYGVNS. The V gene end was trimmed by 1 base and the J gene end by 0 bases; junction bases not matched to a gene: 11. The CDR3 contains 18 residues. The CDR3 protein is CASSEFEGASSVNTEAFF. The CDR3 region has the DNA TGTGCCAGCAGTGAATTTGAGGGGGCGTCGTCCGTGAACACTGAAGCTTTCTTT. Together with reference TRBV25-1 and TRBJ1-1, the CDR3 gives the full variable domain: EADIYQTPRYLVIGTGKKITLECSQTMGHDKMYWYQQDPGMELHLIHYSYGVNSTEKGDLSSESTVSRIRTEHFPLTLESARPSHTSQYLCASSEFEGASSVNTEAFFGQGTRLTVV.

The J gene is TRBJ2-6, the V gene TRBV19; D call uncertain. The CDR3 has 15 amino acids. Germline V CDR1 and CDR2: LNHDA, SQIVND (reference sequence). V gave up 3 bases and J gave up 0 bases, with 6 bases separating them. As DNA, the CDR3 is TGTGCCAGTAGTATGGGCCGCTCTGGGGCCAACGTCCTGACTTTC. Translated, it gives CASSMGRSGANVLTF.

This clone appeared a single time. The rearrangement links TRBV5-6 to TRBJ1-4; D uncertain. Germline V gene data show CDR1 as SGHDT and CDR2 as YYEEEE. This CDR3 region has 14 residues. V lost 0 bases to trimming and J lost 8 bases, with 11 bases between them. The CDR3 protein is CASSLAPSSEKLFF. CDR3 nucleotides: TGTGCCAGCAGCTTGGCCCCCAGTTCCGAAAAACTGTTTTTT.

This chain joins TRBV28 and TRBJ1-3; the D is unclear. Trimming pared 4 bases from V and 4 bases from J, leaving 17 bases between. The CDR3 totals 16 residues. Germline loops: CDR1 MDHEN, CDR2 SYDVKM. CDR3 DNA: TGTGCCAGCAGTTCCCATGGAGGAGGCATCGGAAACACCATATATTTT. Translation: CASSSHGGGIGNTIYF.

Here the CDR3 DNA reads TGTGCCAGCAGTGGTAGGGGGGGTTATAGCAATCAGCCCCAGCATTTT. Its translation: CASSGRGGYSNQPQHF. This rearrangement joins TRBV7-2 to TRBJ1-5; the D gene is possibly TRBD1 (6 bases). Looked up from germline, CDR1 is SGHTA and CDR2 is FQGNSA. V lost 6 bases and J 0 bases, leaving 15 bases between the germline ends. This CDR3 has 16 amino acids.

For this clone: Other nucleotide sequences from this sample produce the same CDR3. The chain employs TRBV4-1 and TRBJ2-2; TRBD2 matches at 9 bases. With 4 bases clipped from V and 3 bases from J, the junction kept 9 bases outside the gene matches. Germline CDR1 MGHRA, CDR2 YSYEKL. The CDR3 loop spans 17 amino acids. CDR3 region: CASSLIAGGGDTGELFF. Here the CDR3 DNA reads TGCGCCAGCAGCCTTATCGCGGGAGGGGGGGACACCGGGGAGCTGTTTTTT.

This chain links TRBV3-1 (or the pseudogene TRBV3-2) with TRBJ2-1, with 8 positions matching TRBD1. V gave up 0 bases and J gave up 4 bases; unmatched junction bases: 2. The CDR3 runs 15 residues. The germline V gene has CDR1 LGHDT and CDR2 YNNKEL (reference sequence). The DNA of the CDR3 is TGTGCCAGCAGCCAAGACACAGGGGGATACAATGAGCAGTTCTTC. Amino acids: CASSQDTGGYNEQFF.

This clone appeared a few times. The chain carries TRBV3-1 (or the pseudogene TRBV3-2) and TRBJ2-1; D may be TRBD1 (6 bases). There are 15 residues in the CDR3. Germline V lookup: CDR1 LGHDT, CDR2 YNNKEL (reference sequence). Trimming shortened V by 6 bases and J by 0 bases, and 12 bases separated the two germline ends. This CDR3 is CASREQGSSYNEQFF. The CDR3 DNA sequence: TGTGCCAGCAGAGAACAGGGTAGCTCCTACAATGAGCAGTTCTTC.

The chain employs TRBV2 and TRBJ2-5; 12 nucleotides line up with TRBD2. This CDR3 has 19 amino acids. Unmatched junction bases numbered 14, after V lost 2 bases and J lost 4 bases. Looked up from germline, CDR1 is SNHLY and CDR2 is FYNNEI. CDR3 nucleotide sequence: TGTGCCAGCAGTGAAAAGTGGTCTAGCGGGAGGGTAGGGGGAGAGACCCAGTACTTC. This translates into CASSEKWSSGRVGGETQYF.

The chain employs TRBV6-2 or TRBV6-3 and TRBJ1-5; D gene unclear. Germline-derived CDR1 and CDR2 are MNHEY and SVGEGT. The length of the CDR3 is 11 residues. V dropped 6 bases and J dropped 8 bases, with 8 bases sitting between them. CDR3 in DNA: TGTGCCAGCAGCTTTCCGGAGCCCCAGCATTTT. This sequence encodes CASSFPEPQHF.

The J gene is TRBJ1-1, the V gene TRBV4-1, with D perhaps TRBD1 (5 bases). This CDR3 region has 15 residues. Germline CDR1 reads MGHRA; CDR2 reads YSYEKL. Trimming left V 5 bases short and J 0 bases short, with 13 bases between. CDR3 DNA sequence: TGCGCCAGCAGCATACGAGACAGCATGAACACTGAAGCTTTCTTT. This codes for CASSIRDSMNTEAFF.

The genes are TRBV28 and TRBJ1-5; D gene unclear. V was clipped by 8 bases and J by 5 bases, with 7 bases between them. The CDR3 spans 11 residues. CDR1 and CDR2 from the germline V gene are MDHEN and SYDVKM. The CDR3 bases are TGTGCCAGCGCGGGAGATCAGCCCCAGCATTTT. Protein sequence: CASAGDQPQHF.

The chain recombines TRBV19 with TRBJ2-6; no clear D gene. Deletions cut 7 bases from V and 4 bases from J, with 11 bases between. This CDR3 comprises 14 residues. Per germline, CDR1 LNHDA and CDR2 SQIVND (reference sequence). In nucleotides, the CDR3 is TGTGCCAGTACCCTTTTAACAGGGGCCAACGTCCTGACTTTC. This translates into CASTLLTGANVLTF.

The V gene is TRBV5-4, the J gene TRBJ1-2, with 7 bases fitting TRBD1. The CDR3 is 14 residues long. Germline lookup yields CDR1 SGHNT and CDR2 YYREEE (reference sequence). V dropped 0 bases and J dropped 5; count of bases not matched to a gene: 4. CDR3 amino acids: CASSLEGTAYGYTF. For the CDR3, the DNA is TGTGCCAGCAGCTTGGAGGGGACAGCTTATGGCTACACCTTC.

The chain uses TRBV4-2 and TRBJ2-5, with unresolved D. CDR3 length equals 18 residues. CDR1 and CDR2 (germline): LGHNA, YNFKEQ. Trimming removed 0 bases from V and 2 bases from J, with 19 bases in between. The CDR3 reads CASSQDRLRFRNQETQYF. In nucleotides, the CDR3 is TGTGCCAGCAGCCAAGATCGATTGAGGTTCCGGAATCAAGAGACCCAGTACTTC.

The rearrangement uses TRBV7-2 and TRBJ1-5; 8 positions agree with TRBD1. CDR1 and CDR2 from the germline V gene are SGHTA and FQGNSA. V gave up 5 bases and J gave up 2 bases; unmatched junction bases: 2. The CDR3 is 14 amino acids. This CDR3 is CASSPTGGNQPQHF. CDR3 sequence (DNA): TGTGCCAGCAGCCCGACAGGGGGCAATCAGCCCCAGCATTTT.

This chain uses TRBV5-5 with TRBJ2-4; tentatively, D is TRBD2 (5 bases). Germline V CDR1 and CDR2: SGHKS, YYEKEE (reference sequence). V lost 3 bases to trimming and J lost 3 bases, with 13 bases between them. The CDR3 totals 15 residues. CDR3 sequence (DNA): TGTGCCAGCAGCTCCCGGGGTACGGTCAAAAACATTCAGTACTTC. Translated: CASSSRGTVKNIQYF. The entire variable domain, with the rest obtained from reference TRBV5-5 and TRBJ2-4, is as follows: DAGVTQSPTHLIKTRGQQVTLRCSPISGHKSVSWYQQVLGQGPQFIFQYYEKEERGRGNFPDRFSARQFPNYSSELNVNALLLGDSALYLCASSSRGTVKNIQYFGAGTRLSVL.

The rearrangement joins TRBV28 to TRBJ2-7; D might be TRBD2 (6 bases). With 8 bases removed from V and 10 bases from J, the gap between germline ends came to 12 bases. In germline, CDR1 is MDHEN, CDR2 SYDVKM. This CDR3 spans 10 amino acids. CDR3 residues: CASARGIQYF. As DNA, the CDR3 is TGTGCCAGCGCCCGGGGGATCCAGTACTTC.

The J gene is TRBJ2-1, the V gene TRBV11-3; TRBD1 might be the D (6 bases). Looked up from germline, CDR1 is SGHNT and CDR2 is YENEEA. The CDR3 is 13 residues long. Trimming took 5 bases from V and 9 from J, leaving 14 bases between them. In DNA, the CDR3 is TGTGCCAGCAGCGGACAGCAGGGTCGTGAGCAGTTCTTC. This translates into CASSGQQGREQFF.